A single count supports the clone carrying this T cell receptor (beta chain). The data belong to a study of blood T cell repertoires in COVID-19. On the study more broadly: There were acute and convalescent COVID-19 samples, and they came from the United States, Italy and Spain. T cells, B-cell-depleted T cells, or PBMCs supplied cDNA or gDNA.

The length of the CDR3 is 13 residues. CDR1 is ENHRY, CDR2 SYGVKD, per germline. The V segment lost 7 bases and the J segment 1 base; nucleotides outside the gene matches: 2. Grouping used clinical history reported by participants in a survey and questionnaire. Symptom resolution, clearance, or two negative PCRs marked donors in Cohort 3 as recovered. Sequencing was performed with immunoSEQ multiplex PCR; in TCRdb, only in-frame clones are kept and a portion is missing. There are about 500,000 clones in the sample; 75% to 90% occur only once, and approximately 0.7% lies in the top ten. The chain links TRBV10-3 to TRBJ1-1, with TRBD1 identical over 8 bases. The TCR was taken from a woman younger than 35 who had recovered from COVID-19. Sequenced material: PBMCs or T cells enriched from blood (not recorded which). For the CDR3, the DNA is TGTGCCATCAATCAGGGGGCGAACACTGAAGCTTTCTTT. Residues: CAINQGANTEAFF.